The rows below give T cell receptor beta chains drawn from one sample of a study of early T cells in non-severe SARS-CoV-2 infection. Via MiXCR, TCRdb re-called the 5' RACE reads, giving one row per CDR3 protein. Here the sample spans about 62,000 distinct CDR3 sequences, about 9.3% being singletons. Sequencing was done on a sample of whole blood. The receptors shown here come from an adult who was a healthcare worker with PCR-confirmed SARS-CoV-2 infection or an uninfected control (not recorded which). CDR3s include the opening cysteine and the closing phenylalanine or tryptophan.

>TRBJ2-3|TRBV7-8
CASSLGLMRDTQYF
>TRBJ1-1|TRBV12-3/TRBV12-4
CASSTGQNTEAFF
>TRBJ2-2|TRBV14
CASSQVGRGELFF
>TRBJ2-2|TRBV5-1
CASSRDGTGELFF
>TRBJ1-6|TRBV5-4
CASSQGGSSYNSPLHF
>TRBJ1-1|TRBV29-1
CSASDRAVAEAFF
>TRBJ1-5|TRBV19
CATTGDDQPQHF
>TRBJ2-3|TRBV11-3
CASSLGNRDTQYF
>TRBJ1-5|TRBV30
CAWNLGQGGQPQHF
>TRBJ1-2|TRBV15
CATSRDRAVSYGYTF
>TRBJ1-1|TRBV5-1
CASSRRVGLSDTEAFF
>TRBJ2-3|TRBV6-6
CASSYGTSGGLKASTDTQYF
>TRBJ1-1|TRBV3-1
CASTSPSEKNTEAFF
>TRBJ2-3|TRBV12-3/TRBV12-4
CASSSFGGGLSTDTQYF
>TRBJ1-2|TRBV30
CAWTKAGQGLYNYGYTF
>TRBJ2-3|TRBV5-4
CASSFSNRASTDTQYF
>TRBJ2-5|TRBV3-1
CASSHRGIKETQYF
>TRBJ2-6|TRBV10-3
CAISEGGAGANVLTF
>TRBJ2-5|TRBV3-1
CASSPTTGFQETQYF
>TRBJ2-3|TRBV6-1
CASSRLAGGTRTADTQYF
>TRBJ2-3|TRBV11-3
CASSPNVRGSTDTQYF
>TRBJ2-1|TRBV6-2/TRBV6-3
CASSRRAGGYNEQFF
>TRBJ2-3|TRBV29-1
CSVSGGTTDTQYF
>TRBJ2-2|TRBV6-4
CASAAGTGRTGELFF
>TRBJ1-6|TRBV12-3/TRBV12-4
CASGNWAGNSPLHF
>TRBJ1-5|TRBV6-5
CASSPGRGRWSNQPQHF
>TRBJ1-6|TRBV27
CASSFTATGSRRSPLHF
>TRBJ1-5|TRBV6-1
CASSETDSSNQPQHF
>TRBJ1-3|TRBV29-1
CSVGPLHSGNTIYF
>TRBJ1-1|TRBV5-1
CASSKLLNTEAFF
>TRBJ1-2|TRBV4-1
CASSQDSSGSRRDGYTF
>TRBJ1-1|TRBV12-3/TRBV12-4
CASSLGRINTEAFF
>TRBJ2-5|TRBV5-4
CASSNYDSLETQYF
>TRBJ2-2|TRBV2
CASSETSGVAGELFF
>TRBJ1-2|TRBV15
CATSRALAEASNYGYTF
>TRBJ1-4|TRBV7-9
CASSVTGTGEKLFF
>TRBJ1-5|TRBV2
CASSAEVGKPQHF
>TRBJ1-1|TRBV5-1
CASSRGGDPAFF
>TRBJ2-3|TRBV5-1
CASSTNPQGLPTTDTQYF
>TRBJ2-2|TRBV7-6
CASSLSGGNTGELFF
>TRBJ1-1|TRBV6-6
CASSYSVVQQEAFF
>TRBJ1-1|TRBV18
CASSPWDVRAEAFF
>TRBJ2-5|TRBV15
CATSRDIGRKETQYF
>TRBJ1-2|TRBV12-3/TRBV12-4
CASSFSGYWGGYTF
>TRBJ2-4|TRBV29-1
CSVVRTGGDIQYF
>TRBJ2-5|TRBV24-1
CATGAWTGGLETQYF
>TRBJ1-2|TRBV6-5
CASSYRGQGVGYTF
>TRBJ1-2|TRBV6-5
CASSFLGGENYGYTF